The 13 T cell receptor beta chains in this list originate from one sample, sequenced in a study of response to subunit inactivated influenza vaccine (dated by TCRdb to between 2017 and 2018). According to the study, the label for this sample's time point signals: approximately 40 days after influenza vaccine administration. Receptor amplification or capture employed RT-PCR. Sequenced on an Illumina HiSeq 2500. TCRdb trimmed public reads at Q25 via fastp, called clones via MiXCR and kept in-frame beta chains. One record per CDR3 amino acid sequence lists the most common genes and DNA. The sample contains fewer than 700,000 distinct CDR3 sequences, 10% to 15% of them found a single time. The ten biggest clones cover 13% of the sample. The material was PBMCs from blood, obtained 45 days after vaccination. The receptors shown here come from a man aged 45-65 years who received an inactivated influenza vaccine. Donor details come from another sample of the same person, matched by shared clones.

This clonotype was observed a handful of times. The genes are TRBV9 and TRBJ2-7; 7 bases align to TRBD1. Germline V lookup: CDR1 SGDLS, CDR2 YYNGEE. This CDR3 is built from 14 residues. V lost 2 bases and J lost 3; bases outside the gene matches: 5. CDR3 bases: TGTGCCAGCAGCGTCTCGGGACAGTTCTACGAGCAGTACTTC. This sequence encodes CASSVSGQFYEQYF.

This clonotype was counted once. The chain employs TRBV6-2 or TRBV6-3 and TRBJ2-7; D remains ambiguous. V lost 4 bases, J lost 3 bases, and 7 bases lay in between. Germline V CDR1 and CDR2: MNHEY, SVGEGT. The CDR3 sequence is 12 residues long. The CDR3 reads CASSSYIYEQYF. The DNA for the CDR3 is TGTGCCAGCAGTTCATACATCTACGAGCAGTACTTC.

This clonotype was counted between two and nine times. CDR3: CASSQQRGTTSGSQETQYF. For the CDR3, the DNA is TGTGCCAGCAGCCAACAGCGAGGTACGACTAGCGGTAGTCAAGAGACCCAGTACTTC. J is TRBJ2-5 and V is TRBV4-2, with TRBD2 matching over 9 bases. Trimming cost V 2 bases and J 2 bases; bases outside gene matches: 15. The CDR3 runs to 19 residues. Germline loops: CDR1 LGHNA, CDR2 YNFKEQ.

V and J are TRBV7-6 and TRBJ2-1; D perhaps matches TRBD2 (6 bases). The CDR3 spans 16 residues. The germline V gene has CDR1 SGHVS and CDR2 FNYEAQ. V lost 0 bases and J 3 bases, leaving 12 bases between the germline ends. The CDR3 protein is CASSLAGGTHYNEQFF. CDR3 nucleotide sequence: TGTGCCAGCAGCTTAGCGGGCGGGACTCACTACAATGAGCAGTTCTTC. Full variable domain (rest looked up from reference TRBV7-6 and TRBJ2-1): GAGVSQSPRYKVTKRGQDVALRCDPISGHVSLYWYRQALGQGPEFLTYFNYEAQQDKSGLPNDRFSAERPEGSISTLTIQRTEQRDSAMYRCASSLAGGTHYNEQFFGPGTRLTVL.

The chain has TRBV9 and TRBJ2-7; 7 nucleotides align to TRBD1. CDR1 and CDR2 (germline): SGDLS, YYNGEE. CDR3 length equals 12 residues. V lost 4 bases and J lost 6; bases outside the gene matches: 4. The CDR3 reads CASSSRQGEQYF. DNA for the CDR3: TGTGCCAGCAGCTCCCGACAGGGCGAGCAGTACTTC.

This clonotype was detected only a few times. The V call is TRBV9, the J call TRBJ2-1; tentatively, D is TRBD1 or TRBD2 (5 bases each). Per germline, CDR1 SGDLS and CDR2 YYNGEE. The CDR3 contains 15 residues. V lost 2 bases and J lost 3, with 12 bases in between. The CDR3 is CASSVGANVYNEQFF. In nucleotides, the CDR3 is TGTGCCAGCAGCGTCGGGGCAAACGTCTACAATGAGCAGTTCTTC.

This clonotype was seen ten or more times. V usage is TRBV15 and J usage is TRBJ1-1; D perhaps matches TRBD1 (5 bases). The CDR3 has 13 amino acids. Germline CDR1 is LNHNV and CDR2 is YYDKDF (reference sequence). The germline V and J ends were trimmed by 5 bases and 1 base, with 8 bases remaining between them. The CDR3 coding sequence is TGTGCCACCAGCTGGACATGGAACACTGAAGCTTTCTTT. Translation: CATSWTWNTEAFF.

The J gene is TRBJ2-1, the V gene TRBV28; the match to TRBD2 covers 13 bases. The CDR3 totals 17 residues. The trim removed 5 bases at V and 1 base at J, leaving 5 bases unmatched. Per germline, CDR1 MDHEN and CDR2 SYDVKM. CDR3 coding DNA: TGTGCCAGCAGTACTCCGGGACTAGCGGGATCCTACAATGAGCAGTTCTTC. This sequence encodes CASSTPGLAGSYNEQFF. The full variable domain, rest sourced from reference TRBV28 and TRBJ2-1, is DVKVTQSSRYLVKRTGEKVFLECVQDMDHENMFWYRQDPGLGLRLIYFSYDVKMKEKGDIPEGYSVSREKKERFSLILESASTNQTSMYLCASSTPGLAGSYNEQFFGPGTRLTVL.

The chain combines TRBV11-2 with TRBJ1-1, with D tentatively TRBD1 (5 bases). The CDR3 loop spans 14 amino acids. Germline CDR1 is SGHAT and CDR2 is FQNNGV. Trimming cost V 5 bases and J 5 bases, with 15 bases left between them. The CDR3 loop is CASSPGRGGTEAFF. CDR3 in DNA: TGTGCCAGCAGCCCCGGGAGGGGTGGGACTGAAGCTTTCTTT.

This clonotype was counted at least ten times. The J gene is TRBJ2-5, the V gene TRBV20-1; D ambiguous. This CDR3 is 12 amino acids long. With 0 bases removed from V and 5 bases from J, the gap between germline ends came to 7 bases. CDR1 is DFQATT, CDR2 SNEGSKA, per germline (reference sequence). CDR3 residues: CSARDPYETQYF. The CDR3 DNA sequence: TGCAGTGCTAGAGATCCCTACGAGACCCAGTACTTC.

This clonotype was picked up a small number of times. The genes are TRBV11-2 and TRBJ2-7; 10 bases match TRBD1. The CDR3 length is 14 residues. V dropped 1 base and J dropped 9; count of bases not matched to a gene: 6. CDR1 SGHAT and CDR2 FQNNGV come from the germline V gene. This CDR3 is CASSLGDRGTVQYF. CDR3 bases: TGTGCCAGCAGCTTAGGGGACAGGGGAACAGTGCAGTACTTC. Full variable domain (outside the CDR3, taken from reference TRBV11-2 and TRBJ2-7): EAGVAQSPRYKIIEKRQSVAFWCNPISGHATLYWYQQILGQGPKLLIQFQNNGVVDDSQLPKDRFSAERLKGVDSTLKIQPAKLEDSAVYLCASSLGDRGTVQYFGPGTRLTVT.

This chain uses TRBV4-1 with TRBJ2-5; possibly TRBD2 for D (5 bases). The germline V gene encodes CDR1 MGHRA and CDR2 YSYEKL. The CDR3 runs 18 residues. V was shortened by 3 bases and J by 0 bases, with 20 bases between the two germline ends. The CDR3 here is CASSQQVSGTNHQETQYF. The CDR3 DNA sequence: TGCGCCAGCAGCCAGCAAGTCAGCGGCACAAATCACCAAGAGACCCAGTACTTC.

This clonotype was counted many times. The CDR3 DNA is TGCGCCAGCAGCTTGGCTCGGCTTGGGCGACAAGAGACCCAGTACTTC. It translates to CASSLARLGRQETQYF. This sequence joins TRBV5-1 and TRBJ2-5; D call uncertain. V was pared by 0 bases and J by 2 bases, with 14 bases between. CDR1 and CDR2 from the germline V gene are SGHRS and YFSETQ. This CDR3 has 16 amino acids.